This entry lists 5 T cell receptor beta chains sequenced from one sample in a study of Ad26.COV2.S vaccination and SARS-CoV-2 variants. Treatment meaning: over 15 received Ad26.COV2.S at low or high dose, single or two shots; about five received placebo; per-sample allocation not given. The study sampled participants on day 63 after the first vaccine or placebo injection. Produced via immunoSEQ multiplex PCR; TCRdb's table is partial and in-frame only. The sample yields around 340,000 clones, approximately 86% seen once. Sample: peripheral blood, taken in a trial of Ad26.COV2.S vaccine versus placebo. These receptors all stem from a person aged 18-60 years who received the Ad26.COV2.S COVID-19 vaccine or a placebo.

The rearrangement links TRBV5-5 to TRBJ1-1; unclear D gene. V was cut by 1 base and J by 0 bases, with 22 bases left in between. CDR1 SGHKS and CDR2 YYEKEE come from the germline V gene (reference sequence). CDR3 length: 19 amino acids. This chain's CDR3 is CASSLRGIRPEVMNTEAFF. The CDR3 DNA follows: TGTGCCAGCAGCTTGCGCGGGATCAGGCCCGAGGTCATGAACACTGAAGCTTTCTTT.

The chain employs TRBV7-8 and TRBJ2-1; 8 bases match TRBD2. This CDR3 contains 15 residues. V lost 5 bases to trimming and J lost 2 bases; unmatched junction nucleotides: 5. Germline lookup yields CDR1 SGHVS and CDR2 FQNEAQ. The CDR3 DNA sequence: TGTGCCAGCAGCATACCGGGACTAGCCTACAATGAGCAGTTCTTC. Its protein is CASSIPGLAYNEQFF. The full variable domain, rest sourced from reference TRBV7-8 and TRBJ2-1, is GAGVSQSPRYKVAKRGQDVALRCDPISGHVSLFWYQQALGQGPEFLTYFQNEAQLDKSGLPSDRFFAERPEGSVSTLKIQRTQQEDSAVYLCASSIPGLAYNEQFFGPGTRLTVL.

This clone showed up just once. V is TRBV6-5 and J is TRBJ2-5; D is tentatively TRBD1 or TRBD2 (5 bases each). The V and J ends lost 1 base and 1 base respectively, with 13 bases between them. There are 16 residues in the CDR3. Germline CDR1 MNHEY, CDR2 SVGAGI. For the CDR3, the DNA is TGTGCCAGCAGTTACTGGGGCACCGGGACCCAAGAGACCCAGTACTTC. Its translation: CASSYWGTGTQETQYF.

This sequence joins TRBV27 and TRBJ2-7; D is ambiguous. CDR3 size: 16 residues. Germline V gene data show CDR1 as MNHEY and CDR2 as SMNVEV (reference sequence). V gave up 4 bases and J gave up 0 bases, with 16 bases separating them. The CDR3 loop reads CASSSHQRQSSYEQYF. The CDR3 region has the DNA TGTGCCAGCAGTTCCCACCAGCGCCAAAGCTCCTACGAGCAGTACTTC.

The chain combines TRBV7-2 with TRBJ2-1; tentatively, D is TRBD2 (6 bases). The CDR3 totals 18 residues. Trimming left V 5 bases short and J 0 bases short, with 20 bases between. Germline V gives CDR1 SGHTA, CDR2 FQGNSA. This CDR3 reads CASSRSGNPTSSYNEQFF. CDR3 DNA: TGTGCCAGCAGCCGTAGCGGAAACCCTACCAGCTCCTACAATGAGCAGTTCTTC.